This T cell receptor (beta chain) came from a study of blood T cell repertoires in COVID-19. The CDR3 contains 13 residues. The junction had 2 bases not matched to a gene; V was cut back by 5 bases and J by 7 bases. Looked up from germline, CDR1 is SGHTA and CDR2 is FQGTGA. TCRdb's table, derived via immunoSEQ multiplex PCR, lists solely in-frame clones and lacks some. Of 200,000 to 250,000 clones in the sample, about 86% were seen once. This clone appeared once. Participant-given clinical history determined each cohort assignment. Sequenced sample: PBMCs or T cells enriched from blood (not recorded which). The chain couples TRBV7-3 to TRBJ1-6; TRBD1 agrees at 7 bases. The clonotype originates from a woman between 35 and 50 years old with acute COVID-19. The DNA for the CDR3 is TGTGCCAGCAGCCTACAGGGGAATTCACCCCTCCACTTT. It codes for CASSLQGNSPLHF.